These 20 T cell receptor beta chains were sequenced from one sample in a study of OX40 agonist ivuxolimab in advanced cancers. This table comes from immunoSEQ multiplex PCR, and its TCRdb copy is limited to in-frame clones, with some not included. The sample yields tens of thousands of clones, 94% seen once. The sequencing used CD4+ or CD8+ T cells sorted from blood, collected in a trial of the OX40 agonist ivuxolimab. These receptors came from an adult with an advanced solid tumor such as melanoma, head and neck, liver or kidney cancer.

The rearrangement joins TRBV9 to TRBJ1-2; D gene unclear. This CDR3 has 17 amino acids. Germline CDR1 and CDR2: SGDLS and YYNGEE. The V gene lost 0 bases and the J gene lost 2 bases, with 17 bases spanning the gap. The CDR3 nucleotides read TGTGCCAGCAGCGTAGTGGGCTCGATGGAGAAAAACTATGGCTACACCTTC. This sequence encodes CASSVVGSMEKNYGYTF.

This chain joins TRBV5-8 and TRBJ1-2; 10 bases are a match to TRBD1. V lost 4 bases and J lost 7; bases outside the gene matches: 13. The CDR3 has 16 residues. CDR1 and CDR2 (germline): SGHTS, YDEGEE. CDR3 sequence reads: CASSPRDRGHWVGYTF. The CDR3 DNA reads TGTGCCAGCAGCCCCCGCGACAGGGGGCATTGGGTTGGCTACACCTTC.

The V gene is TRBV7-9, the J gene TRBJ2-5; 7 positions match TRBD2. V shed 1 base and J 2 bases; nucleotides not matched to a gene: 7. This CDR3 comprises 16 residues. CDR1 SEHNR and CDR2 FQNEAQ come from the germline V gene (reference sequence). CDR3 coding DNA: TGTGCCAGCAGCTTAGAGCGGGGCGCGTTACAAGAGACCCAGTACTTC. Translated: CASSLERGALQETQYF.

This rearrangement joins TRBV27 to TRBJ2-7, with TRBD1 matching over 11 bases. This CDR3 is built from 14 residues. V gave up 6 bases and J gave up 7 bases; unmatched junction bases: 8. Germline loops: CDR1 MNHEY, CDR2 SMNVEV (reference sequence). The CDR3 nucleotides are TGTGCCAGCAGCTCTGGGACAGGGGGTCTGGAGCAGTACTTC. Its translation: CASSSGTGGLEQYF.

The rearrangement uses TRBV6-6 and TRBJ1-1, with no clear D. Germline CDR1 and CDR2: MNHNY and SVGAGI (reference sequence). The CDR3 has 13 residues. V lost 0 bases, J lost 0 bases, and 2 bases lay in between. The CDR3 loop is CASSYSLNTEAFF. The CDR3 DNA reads TGTGCCAGCAGTTACTCGTTGAACACTGAAGCTTTCTTT.

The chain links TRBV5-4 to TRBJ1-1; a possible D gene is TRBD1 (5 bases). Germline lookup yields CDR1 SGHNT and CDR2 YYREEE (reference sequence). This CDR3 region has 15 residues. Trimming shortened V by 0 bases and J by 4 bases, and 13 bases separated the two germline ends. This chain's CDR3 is CASSLGRSGGTEAFF. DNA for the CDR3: TGTGCCAGCAGCTTGGGGCGCAGCGGGGGCACTGAAGCTTTCTTT.

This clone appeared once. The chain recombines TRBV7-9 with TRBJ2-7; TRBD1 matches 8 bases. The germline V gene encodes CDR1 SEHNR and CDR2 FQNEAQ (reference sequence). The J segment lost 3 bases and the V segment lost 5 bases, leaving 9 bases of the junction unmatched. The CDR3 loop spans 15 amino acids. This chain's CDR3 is CASSGETGGIYEQYF. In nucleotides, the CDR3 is TGTGCCAGCAGCGGAGAAACAGGGGGGATCTACGAGCAGTACTTC. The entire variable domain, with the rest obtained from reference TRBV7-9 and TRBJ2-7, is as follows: DTGVSQNPRHKITKRGQNVTFRCDPISEHNRLYWYRQTLGQGPEFLTYFQNEAQLEKSRLLSDRFSAERPKGSFSTLEIQRTEQGDSAMYLCASSGETGGIYEQYFGPGTRLTVT.

In nucleotides, the CDR3 is TGTGCCAGCAGCCCCGTAGTCCCCTTCCTCTACAATGAGCAGTTCTTC. Protein: CASSPVVPFLYNEQFF. The V and J genes are TRBV27 and TRBJ2-1; no definite D call. Germline values: CDR1 MNHEY, CDR2 SMNVEV (reference sequence). The V gene lost 6 bases and the J gene lost 3 bases, with 18 bases spanning the gap. CDR3 length: 16 residues.

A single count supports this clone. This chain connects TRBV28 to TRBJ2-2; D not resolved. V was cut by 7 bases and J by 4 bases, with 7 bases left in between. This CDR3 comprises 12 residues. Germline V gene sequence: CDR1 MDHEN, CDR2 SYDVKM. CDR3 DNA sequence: TGTGCCAGCACGCGCGGCACCGGGGAGCTGTTTTTT. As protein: CASTRGTGELFF.

CDR3 region: CASRGTGNTEAFF. The CDR3 DNA reads as TGTGCCAGCAGGGGGACTGGGAACACTGAAGCTTTCTTT. This chain uses TRBV27 with TRBJ1-1, with a tentative D call TRBD1 (5 bases). This CDR3 contains 13 residues. Germline V gene data show CDR1 as MNHEY and CDR2 as SMNVEV (reference sequence). V was clipped by 6 bases and J by 1 base, with 9 bases between them.

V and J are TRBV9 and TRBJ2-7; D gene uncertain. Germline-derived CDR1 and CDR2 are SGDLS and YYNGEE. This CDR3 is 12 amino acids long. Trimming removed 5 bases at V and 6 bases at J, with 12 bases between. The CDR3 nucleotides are TGTGCCAGCAGAGGTCTAACCGGCGAGCAGTACTTC. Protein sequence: CASRGLTGEQYF.

The CDR3 spells CASSSPGDRVGAGYTF. The CDR3 region has the DNA TGTGCCAGCAGTTCGCCGGGGGACAGGGTAGGCGCTGGCTACACCTTC. The rearrangement joins TRBV27 to TRBJ1-2; the match to TRBD1 covers 9 bases. The germline gives CDR1 MNHEY, CDR2 SMNVEV (reference sequence). The CDR3 contains 16 residues. V gave up 4 bases and J gave up 7 bases; unmatched junction bases: 13.

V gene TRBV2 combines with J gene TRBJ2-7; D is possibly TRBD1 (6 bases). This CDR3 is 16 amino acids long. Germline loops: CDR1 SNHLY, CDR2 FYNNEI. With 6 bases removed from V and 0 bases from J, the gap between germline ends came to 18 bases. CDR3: CASRPMKGEVSYEQYF. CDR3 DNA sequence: TGTGCCAGCAGACCGATGAAGGGGGAAGTCTCCTACGAGCAGTACTTC. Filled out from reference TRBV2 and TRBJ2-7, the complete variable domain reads EPEVTQTPSHQVTQMGQEVILRCVPISNHLYFYWYRQILGQKVEFLVSFYNNEISEKSEIFDDQFSVERPDGSNFTLKIRSTKLEDSAMYFCASRPMKGEVSYEQYFGPGTRLTVT.

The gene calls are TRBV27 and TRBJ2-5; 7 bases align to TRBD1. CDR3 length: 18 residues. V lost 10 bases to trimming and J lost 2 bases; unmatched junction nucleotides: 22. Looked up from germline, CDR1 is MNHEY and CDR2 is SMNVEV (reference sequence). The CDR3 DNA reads TGTGCCACACGAGGGGTAAACTTCCGGGACAGCATTCAAGAGACCCAGTACTTC. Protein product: CATRGVNFRDSIQETQYF.

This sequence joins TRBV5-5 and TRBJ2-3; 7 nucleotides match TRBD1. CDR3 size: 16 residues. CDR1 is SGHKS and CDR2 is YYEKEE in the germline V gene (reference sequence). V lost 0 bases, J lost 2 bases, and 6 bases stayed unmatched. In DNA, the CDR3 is TGTGCCAGCAGCTTGGGACAGGGTTACCTCACAGATACGCAGTATTTT. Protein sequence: CASSLGQGYLTDTQYF.

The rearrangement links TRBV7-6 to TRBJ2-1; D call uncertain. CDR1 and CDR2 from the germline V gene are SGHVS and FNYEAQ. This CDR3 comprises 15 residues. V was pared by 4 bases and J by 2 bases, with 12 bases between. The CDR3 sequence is CASSSLRTAYNEQFF. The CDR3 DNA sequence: TGTGCCAGCAGCTCCCTGCGGACCGCCTACAATGAGCAGTTCTTC.

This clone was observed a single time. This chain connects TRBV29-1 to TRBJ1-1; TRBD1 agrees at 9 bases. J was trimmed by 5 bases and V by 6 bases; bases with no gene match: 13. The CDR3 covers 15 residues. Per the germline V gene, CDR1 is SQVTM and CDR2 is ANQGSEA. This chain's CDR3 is CSVPRRQGEGTEAFF. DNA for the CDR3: TGCAGCGTCCCGCGACGACAGGGGGAGGGAACTGAAGCTTTCTTT.

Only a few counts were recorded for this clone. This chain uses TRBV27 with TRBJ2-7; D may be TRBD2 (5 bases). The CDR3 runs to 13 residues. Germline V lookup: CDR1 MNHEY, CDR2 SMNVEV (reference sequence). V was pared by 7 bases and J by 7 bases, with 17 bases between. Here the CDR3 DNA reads TGTGCCAGCACCCCAGGACTGTTCGGGGAGCAGTACTTC. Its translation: CASTPGLFGEQYF.

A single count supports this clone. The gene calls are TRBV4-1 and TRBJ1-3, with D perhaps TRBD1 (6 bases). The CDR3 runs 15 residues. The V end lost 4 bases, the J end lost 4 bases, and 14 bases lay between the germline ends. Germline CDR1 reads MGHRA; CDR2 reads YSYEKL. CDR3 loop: CASSPFGTFGNTIYF. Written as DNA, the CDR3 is TGCGCCAGCAGCCCCTTTGGGACATTCGGAAACACCATATATTTT.

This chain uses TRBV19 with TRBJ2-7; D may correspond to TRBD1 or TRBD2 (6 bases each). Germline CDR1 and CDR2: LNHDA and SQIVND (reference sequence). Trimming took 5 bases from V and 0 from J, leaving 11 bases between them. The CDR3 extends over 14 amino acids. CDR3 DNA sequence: TGTGCCAGTAGTCGGCGGGACAACTCCTACGAGCAGTACTTC. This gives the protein CASSRRDNSYEQYF.